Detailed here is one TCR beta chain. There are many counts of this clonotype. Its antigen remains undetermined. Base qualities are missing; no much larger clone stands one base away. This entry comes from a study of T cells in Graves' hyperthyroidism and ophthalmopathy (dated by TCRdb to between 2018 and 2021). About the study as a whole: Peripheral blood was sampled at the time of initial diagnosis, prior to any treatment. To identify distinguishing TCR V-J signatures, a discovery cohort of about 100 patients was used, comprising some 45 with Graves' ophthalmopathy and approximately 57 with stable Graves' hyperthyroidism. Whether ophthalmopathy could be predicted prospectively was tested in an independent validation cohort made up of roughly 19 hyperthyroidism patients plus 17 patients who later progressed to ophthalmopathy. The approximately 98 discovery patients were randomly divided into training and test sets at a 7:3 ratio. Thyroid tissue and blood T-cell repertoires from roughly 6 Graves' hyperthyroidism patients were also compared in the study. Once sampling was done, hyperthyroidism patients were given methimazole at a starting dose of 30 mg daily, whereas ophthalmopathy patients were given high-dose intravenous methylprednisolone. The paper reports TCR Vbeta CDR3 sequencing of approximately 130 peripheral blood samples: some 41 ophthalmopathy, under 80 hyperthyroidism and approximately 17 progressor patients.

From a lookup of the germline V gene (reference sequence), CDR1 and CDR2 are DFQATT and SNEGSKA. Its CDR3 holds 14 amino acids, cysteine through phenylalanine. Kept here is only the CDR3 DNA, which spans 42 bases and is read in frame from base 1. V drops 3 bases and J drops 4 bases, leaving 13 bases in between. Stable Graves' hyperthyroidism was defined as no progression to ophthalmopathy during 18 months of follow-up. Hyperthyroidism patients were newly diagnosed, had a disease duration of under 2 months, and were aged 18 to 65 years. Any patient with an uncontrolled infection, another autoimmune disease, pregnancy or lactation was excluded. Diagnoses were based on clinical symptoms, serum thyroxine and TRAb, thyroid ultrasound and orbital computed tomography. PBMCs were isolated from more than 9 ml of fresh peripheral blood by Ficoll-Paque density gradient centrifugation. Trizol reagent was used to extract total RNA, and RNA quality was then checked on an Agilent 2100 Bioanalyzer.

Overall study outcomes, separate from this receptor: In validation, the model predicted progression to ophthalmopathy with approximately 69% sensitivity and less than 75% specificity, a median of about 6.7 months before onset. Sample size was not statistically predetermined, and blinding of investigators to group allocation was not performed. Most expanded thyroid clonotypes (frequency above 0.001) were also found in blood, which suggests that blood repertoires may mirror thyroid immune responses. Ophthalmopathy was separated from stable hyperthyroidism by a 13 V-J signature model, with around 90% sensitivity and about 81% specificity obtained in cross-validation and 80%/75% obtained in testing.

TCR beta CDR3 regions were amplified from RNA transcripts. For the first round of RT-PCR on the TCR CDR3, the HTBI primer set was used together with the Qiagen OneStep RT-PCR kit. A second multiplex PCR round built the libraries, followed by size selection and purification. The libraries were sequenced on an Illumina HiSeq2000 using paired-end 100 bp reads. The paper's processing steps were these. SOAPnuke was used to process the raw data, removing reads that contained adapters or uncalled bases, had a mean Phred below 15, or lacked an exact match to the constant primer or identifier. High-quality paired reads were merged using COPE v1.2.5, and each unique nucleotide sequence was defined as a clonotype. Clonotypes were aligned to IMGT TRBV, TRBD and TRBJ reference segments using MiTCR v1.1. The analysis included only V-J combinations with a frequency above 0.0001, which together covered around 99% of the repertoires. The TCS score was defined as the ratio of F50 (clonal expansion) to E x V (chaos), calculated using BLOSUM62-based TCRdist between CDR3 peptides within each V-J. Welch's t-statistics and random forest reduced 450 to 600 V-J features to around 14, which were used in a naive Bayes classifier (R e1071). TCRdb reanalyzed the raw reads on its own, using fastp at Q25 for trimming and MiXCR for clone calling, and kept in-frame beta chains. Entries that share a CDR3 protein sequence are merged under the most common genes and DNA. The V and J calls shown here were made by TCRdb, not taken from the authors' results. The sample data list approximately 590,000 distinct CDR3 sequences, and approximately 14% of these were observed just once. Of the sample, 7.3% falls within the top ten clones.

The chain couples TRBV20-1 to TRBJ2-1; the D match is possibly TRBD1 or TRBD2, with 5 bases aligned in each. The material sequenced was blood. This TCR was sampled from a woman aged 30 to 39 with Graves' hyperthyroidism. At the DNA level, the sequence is TGCAGTGCTAGGAAGGCAGGGAGATACAATGAGCAGTTCTTC. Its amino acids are CSARKAGRYNEQFF.